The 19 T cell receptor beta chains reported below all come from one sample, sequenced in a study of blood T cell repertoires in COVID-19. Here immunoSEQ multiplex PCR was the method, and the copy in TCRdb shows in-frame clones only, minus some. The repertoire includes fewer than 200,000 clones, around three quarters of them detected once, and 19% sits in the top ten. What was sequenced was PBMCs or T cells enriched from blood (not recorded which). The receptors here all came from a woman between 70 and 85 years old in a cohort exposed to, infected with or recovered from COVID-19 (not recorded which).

CDR3 region: CASSIATSVFRGELFF. The CDR3 region has the DNA TGTGCCAGTAGTATAGCAACTAGCGTGTTTCGCGGGGAGCTGTTTTTT. The chain combines TRBV19 with TRBJ2-2; 7 bases align to TRBD2. In germline, CDR1 is LNHDA, CDR2 SQIVND (reference sequence). This CDR3 spans 16 amino acids. J was trimmed by 7 bases and V by 1 base; bases with no gene match: 9.

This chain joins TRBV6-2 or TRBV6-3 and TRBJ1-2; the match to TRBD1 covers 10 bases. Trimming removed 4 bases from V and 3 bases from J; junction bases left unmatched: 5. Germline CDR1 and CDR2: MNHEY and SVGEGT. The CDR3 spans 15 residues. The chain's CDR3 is CASSSRTGGDYGYTF. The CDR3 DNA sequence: TGTGCCAGCAGTTCAAGGACAGGGGGAGACTATGGCTACACCTTC.

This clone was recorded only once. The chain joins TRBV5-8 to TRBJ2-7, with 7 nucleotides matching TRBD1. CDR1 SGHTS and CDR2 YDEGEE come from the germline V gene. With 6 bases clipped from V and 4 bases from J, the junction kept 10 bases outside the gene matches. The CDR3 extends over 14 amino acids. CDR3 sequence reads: CASNRQGWGYEQYF. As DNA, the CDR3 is TGTGCCAGCAACCGACAGGGCTGGGGTTACGAGCAGTACTTC.

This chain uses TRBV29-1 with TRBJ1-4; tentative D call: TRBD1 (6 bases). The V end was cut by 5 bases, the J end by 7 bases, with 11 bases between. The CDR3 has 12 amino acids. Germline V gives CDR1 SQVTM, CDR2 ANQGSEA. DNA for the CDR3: TGCAGCGTTCGGGGGGCGGTTGAAAAACTGTTTTTT. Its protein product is CSVRGAVEKLFF.

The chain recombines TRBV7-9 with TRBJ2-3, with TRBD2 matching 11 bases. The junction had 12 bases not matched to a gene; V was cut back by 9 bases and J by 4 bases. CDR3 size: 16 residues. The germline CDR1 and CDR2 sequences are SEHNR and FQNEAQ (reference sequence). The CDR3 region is CASPTPGTSGPDTQYF. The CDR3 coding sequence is TGTGCCAGTCCCACTCCCGGGACTAGCGGCCCAGATACGCAGTATTTT.

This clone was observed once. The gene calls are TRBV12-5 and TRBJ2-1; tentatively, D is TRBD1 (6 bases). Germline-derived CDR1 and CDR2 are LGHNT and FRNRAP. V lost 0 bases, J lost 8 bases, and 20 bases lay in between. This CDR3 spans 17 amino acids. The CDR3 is CASGLVIGGQGHDEQFF. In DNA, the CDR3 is TGTGCTAGTGGTTTGGTAATTGGGGGCCAGGGACACGATGAGCAGTTCTTC.

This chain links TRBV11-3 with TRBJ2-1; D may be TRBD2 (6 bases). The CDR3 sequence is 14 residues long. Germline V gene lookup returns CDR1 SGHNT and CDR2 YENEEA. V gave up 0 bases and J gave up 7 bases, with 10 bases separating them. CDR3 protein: CASSLDKGRNEQFF. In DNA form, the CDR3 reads TGTGCCAGCAGCTTAGATAAAGGGAGGAATGAGCAGTTCTTC.

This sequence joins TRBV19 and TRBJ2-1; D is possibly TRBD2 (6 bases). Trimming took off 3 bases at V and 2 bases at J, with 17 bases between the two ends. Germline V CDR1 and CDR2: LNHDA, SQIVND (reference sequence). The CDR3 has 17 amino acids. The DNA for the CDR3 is TGTGCCAGTAGTATCCTCTTCGCGGCGGGGCCCTACAATGAGCAGTTCTTC. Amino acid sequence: CASSILFAAGPYNEQFF.

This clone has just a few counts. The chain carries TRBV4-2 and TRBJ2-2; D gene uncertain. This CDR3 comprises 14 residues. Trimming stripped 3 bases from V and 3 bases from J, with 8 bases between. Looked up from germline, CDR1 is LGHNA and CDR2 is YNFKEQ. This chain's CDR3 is CASSQAADTGELFF. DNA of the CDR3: TGTGCCAGCAGCCAGGCTGCAGACACCGGGGAGCTGTTTTTT.

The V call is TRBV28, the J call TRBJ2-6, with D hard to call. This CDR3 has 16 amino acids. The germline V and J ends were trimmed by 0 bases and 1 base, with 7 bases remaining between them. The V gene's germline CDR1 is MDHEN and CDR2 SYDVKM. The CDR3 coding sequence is TGTGCCAGCAGTTTATGGCCACAGTCTGGGGCCAACGTCCTGACTTTC. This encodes CASSLWPQSGANVLTF.

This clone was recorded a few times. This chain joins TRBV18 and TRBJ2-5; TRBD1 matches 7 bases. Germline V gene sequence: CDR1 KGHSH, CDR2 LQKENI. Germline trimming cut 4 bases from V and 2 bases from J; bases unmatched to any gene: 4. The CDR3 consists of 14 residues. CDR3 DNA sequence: TGTGCCAGCTCACAAAGGGGACAGCAAGAGACCCAGTACTTC. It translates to CASSQRGQQETQYF. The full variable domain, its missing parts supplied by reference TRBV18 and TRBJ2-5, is NAGVMQNPRHLVRRRGQEARLRCSPMKGHSHVYWYRQLPEEGLKFMVYLQKENIIDESGMPKERFSAEFPKEGPSILRIQQVVRGDSAAYFCASSQRGQQETQYFGPGTRLLVL.

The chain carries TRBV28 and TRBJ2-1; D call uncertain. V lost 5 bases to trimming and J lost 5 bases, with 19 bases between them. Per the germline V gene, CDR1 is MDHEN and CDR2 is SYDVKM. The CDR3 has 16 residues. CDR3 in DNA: TGTGCCAGCAGTAATCCCCGACTGAGCCCAGACAATGAGCAGTTCTTC. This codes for CASSNPRLSPDNEQFF.

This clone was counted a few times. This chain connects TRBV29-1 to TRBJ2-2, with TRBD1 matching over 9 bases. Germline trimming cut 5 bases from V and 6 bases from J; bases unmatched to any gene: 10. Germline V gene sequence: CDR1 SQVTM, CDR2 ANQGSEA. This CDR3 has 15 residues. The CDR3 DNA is TGCAGCGTTCGGCCGGGACAGGGAAGCGCCGGGGAGCTGTTTTTT. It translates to CSVRPGQGSAGELFF.

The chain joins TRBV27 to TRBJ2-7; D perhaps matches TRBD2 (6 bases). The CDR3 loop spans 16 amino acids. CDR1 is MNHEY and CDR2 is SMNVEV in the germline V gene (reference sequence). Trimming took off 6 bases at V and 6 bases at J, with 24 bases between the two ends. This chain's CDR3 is CASSWGVGERQGEQYF. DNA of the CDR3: TGTGCCAGCAGCTGGGGGGTTGGGGAGAGGCAAGGCGAGCAGTACTTC.

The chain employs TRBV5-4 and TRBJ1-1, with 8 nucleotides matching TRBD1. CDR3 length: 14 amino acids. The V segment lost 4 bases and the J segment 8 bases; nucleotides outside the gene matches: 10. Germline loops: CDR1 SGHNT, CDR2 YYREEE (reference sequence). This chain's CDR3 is CASSPRTGQGEAFF. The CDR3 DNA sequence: TGTGCCAGCAGCCCGAGGACAGGGCAGGGCGAAGCTTTCTTT.

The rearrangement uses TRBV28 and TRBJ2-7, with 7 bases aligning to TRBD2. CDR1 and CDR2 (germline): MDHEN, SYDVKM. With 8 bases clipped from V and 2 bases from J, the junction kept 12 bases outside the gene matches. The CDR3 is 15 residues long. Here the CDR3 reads CASEPNRDYTYEQYF. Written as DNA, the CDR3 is TGTGCCAGCGAACCCAACCGGGACTATACCTACGAGCAGTACTTC.

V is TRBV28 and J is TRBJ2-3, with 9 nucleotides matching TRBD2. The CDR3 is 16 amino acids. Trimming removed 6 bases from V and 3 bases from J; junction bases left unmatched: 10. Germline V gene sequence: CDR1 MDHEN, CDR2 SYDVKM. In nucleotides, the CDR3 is TGTGCCAGCAGGGCCTCAAGCGGGGGGACTACAGATACGCAGTATTTT. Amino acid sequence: CASRASSGGTTDTQYF.

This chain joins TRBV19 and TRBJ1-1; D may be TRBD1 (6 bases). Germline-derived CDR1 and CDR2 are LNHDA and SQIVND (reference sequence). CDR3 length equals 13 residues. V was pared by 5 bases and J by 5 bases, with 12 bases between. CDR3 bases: TGTGCCAGTAGTTTAAACAGGGAAACTGAAGCTTTCTTT. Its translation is CASSLNRETEAFF.

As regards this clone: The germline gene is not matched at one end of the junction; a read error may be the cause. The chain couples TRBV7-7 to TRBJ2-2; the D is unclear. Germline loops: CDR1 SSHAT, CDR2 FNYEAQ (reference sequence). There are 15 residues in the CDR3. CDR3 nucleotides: TGTGCTAGCAGCTTAGCCCCAGAAAACACCGGGGAGCTGTTTTTT. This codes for CASSLAPENTGELFF.